The next 13 T cell receptor beta chains were all read from a single sample in a study of blood T cell repertoires in COVID-19. Some clones are missing from TCRdb's copy, which holds only in-frame ones; the method was immunoSEQ multiplex PCR. The data contain 25,000 to 35,000 clones, more than 85% of them singletons. The sequenced sample was peripheral blood. The receptors were sampled from a human donor in a cohort sampled during active COVID-19.

V is TRBV19 and J is TRBJ2-7, with D possibly being TRBD1 (6 bases). Trimming removed 3 bases from V and 2 bases from J, with 17 bases in between. The CDR3 contains 16 residues. Germline CDR1 reads LNHDA; CDR2 reads SQIVND (reference sequence). Written as DNA, the CDR3 is TGTGCCAGTAGTATTGGGGGCGGAATGATGACCTACGAGCAGTACTTC. Protein sequence: CASSIGGGMMTYEQYF.

The rearrangement uses TRBV6-6 and TRBJ2-2, with D unresolved. Germline V lookup: CDR1 MNHNY, CDR2 SVGAGI (reference sequence). CDR3 size: 14 residues. V was trimmed by 7 bases and J by 1 base, leaving 10 bases between them. CDR3 protein: CASIRSENTGELFF. In DNA form, the CDR3 reads TGTGCCAGCATTAGGAGTGAGAACACCGGGGAGCTGTTTTTT.

The chain recombines TRBV24-1 with TRBJ1-2, with 8 bases matching TRBD1. The germline V gene encodes CDR1 KGHDR and CDR2 SFDVKD. This CDR3 has 15 amino acids. V was pared by 3 bases and J by 0 bases, with 2 bases of the junction left unmatched. CDR3 region: CATSDPGQANYGYTF. The CDR3 nucleotides read TGTGCCACCAGTGATCCGGGACAGGCTAACTATGGCTACACCTTC.

The chain links TRBV6-1 to TRBJ1-1; unclear D gene. From germline, CDR1 is MNHNS and CDR2 SASEGT. The CDR3 length is 15 residues. V lost 3 bases and J lost 1, with 12 bases in between. CDR3 sequence reads: CASSDFISRNTEAFF. CDR3 nucleotide sequence: TGTGCCAGCAGTGATTTTATTTCCAGGAACACTGAAGCTTTCTTT.

The V call is TRBV5-5, the J call TRBJ2-2, with TRBD2 identical over 8 bases. The CDR3 sequence is 15 residues long. Trimming took 1 base from V and 9 from J; bases not matched to a gene: 8. Germline assignment: CDR1 SGHKS and CDR2 YYEKEE (reference sequence). DNA for the CDR3: TGTGCCAGCAGCTTGACTAGCGGAAAAGCCCGGGAGCTGTTTTTT. Translated: CASSLTSGKARELFF. Together with reference TRBV5-5 and TRBJ2-2, the CDR3 gives the full variable domain: DAGVTQSPTHLIKTRGQQVTLRCSPISGHKSVSWYQQVLGQGPQFIFQYYEKEERGRGNFPDRFSARQFPNYSSELNVNALLLGDSALYLCASSLTSGKARELFFGEGSRLTVL.

The chain is built from TRBV27 and TRBJ2-7; perhaps TRBD1 as D (5 bases). V lost 3 bases and J lost 2, with 8 bases in between. This CDR3 is 13 amino acids long. From germline, CDR1 is MNHEY and CDR2 SMNVEV (reference sequence). The CDR3 DNA reads as TGTGCCAGCAGTTTTGACAGAACCTACGAGCAGTACTTC. Amino acids: CASSFDRTYEQYF.

The CDR3 region is CASSLIAISSYNEQFF. Written as DNA, the CDR3 is TGTGCCAGCAGCTTAATAGCTATAAGCTCCTACAATGAGCAGTTCTTC. The chain carries TRBV7-8 and TRBJ2-1; D is ambiguous. CDR3 length: 16 residues. V lost 2 bases and J lost 0, with 11 bases in between. CDR1 is SGHVS, CDR2 FQNEAQ, per germline. Variable domain in full (rest from reference TRBV7-8 and TRBJ2-1): GAGVSQSPRYKVAKRGQDVALRCDPISGHVSLFWYQQALGQGPEFLTYFQNEAQLDKSGLPSDRFFAERPEGSVSTLKIQRTQQEDSAVYLCASSLIAISSYNEQFFGPGTRLTVL.

The chain uses TRBV30 and TRBJ2-7; 10 bases map to TRBD2. V shed 5 bases and J 3 bases; nucleotides not matched to a gene: 10. Germline CDR1 is GTSNPN and CDR2 is SVGIG (reference sequence). The CDR3 contains 15 residues. Here the CDR3 DNA reads TGTGCCTGGCTTAAGAGGACTAGCGGATACTACGAGCAGTACTTC. The encoded protein is CAWLKRTSGYYEQYF.

V is TRBV28 and J is TRBJ2-7; 9 bases line up with TRBD1. The trim removed 6 bases at V and 4 bases at J, leaving 10 bases unmatched. Per the germline V gene, CDR1 is MDHEN and CDR2 is SYDVKM. This CDR3 region has 15 residues. The CDR3 bases are TGTGCCAGCAGCCTATCGGGGACAGGGTCATACGAGCAGTACTTC. It is translated as CASSLSGTGSYEQYF.

The rearrangement uses TRBV7-3 and TRBJ1-4; 7 bases align to TRBD1. The CDR3 extends over 15 amino acids. V trimming: 5 bases; J trimming: 6 bases; junction bases outside the gene matches: 9. The germline V gene has CDR1 SGHTA and CDR2 FQGTGA. The CDR3 DNA is TGTGCCAGCAGCGCTACAGGGGAACGCTATGAAAAACTGTTTTTT. It specifies CASSATGERYEKLFF. Together with reference TRBV7-3 and TRBJ1-4, the CDR3 gives the full variable domain: GAGVSQTPSNKVTEKGKYVELRCDPISGHTALYWYRQSLGQGPEFLIYFQGTGAADDSGLPNDRFFAVRPEGSVSTLKIQRTERGDSAVYLCASSATGERYEKLFFGSGTQLSVL.

V is TRBV27 and J is TRBJ1-5; D not resolved. The CDR3 covers 14 residues. Trimming took 3 bases from V and 8 from J, leaving 14 bases between them. The germline V gene encodes CDR1 MNHEY and CDR2 SMNVEV (reference sequence). CDR3 bases: TGTGCCAGCAGTTTGAGCGGGCCCATCGAGCCCCAGCATTTT. This sequence encodes CASSLSGPIEPQHF.

This CDR3 is CASSPKGAEDGTGELFF. Written as DNA, the CDR3 is TGTGCCAGCAGCCCCAAGGGAGCGGAGGACGGCACCGGGGAGCTGTTTTTT. V and J are TRBV11-2 and TRBJ2-2; D is possibly TRBD2 (5 bases). Deletions cut 5 bases from V and 4 bases from J, with 20 bases between. This CDR3 is 17 amino acids long. Germline CDR1 is SGHAT and CDR2 is FQNNGV.

This chain uses TRBV7-8 with TRBJ2-7; the match to TRBD1 covers 10 bases. With 5 bases clipped from V and 0 bases from J, the junction kept 10 bases outside the gene matches. This CDR3 spans 17 amino acids. The germline V gene encodes CDR1 SGHVS and CDR2 FQNEAQ. The CDR3 DNA reads as TGTGCCAGCAGCAGCACGGGACAGGGGATATTCTCCTACGAGCAGTACTTC. It translates to CASSSTGQGIFSYEQYF.